This entry is about one TCR beta chain. Its antigen remains unidentified. The data are from a study of cytomegalovirus exposure and HLA in healthy donors. General study findings and limits: When analyzed later, the rates of TCR association showed variation by HLA locus, with DRB1 the most and HLA-C the fewest.

There are 14 residues in the CDR3. Germline V CDR1 and CDR2: MNHNS, SASEGT. The V segment lost 1 base and the J segment 4 bases; nucleotides outside the gene matches: 0. At collection, donors were nominally healthy, but unrecorded immune exposures were probable. The PCR used 60 Vbeta and 13 Jbeta primers. The method was immunoSEQ multiplex PCR; TCRdb's version includes in-frame clones alone and lacks a portion of them. The sample carries about 21,000 clones, 65% to 85% recorded once. Source material: PBMCs. V is TRBV6-1 and J is TRBJ1-5; 8 nucleotides line up with TRBD1. This receptor was identified in a man aged 60 to 75 in good health and CMV-seronegative. The CDR3 is CASSEGTGNQPQHF. DNA for the CDR3: TGTGCCAGCAGTGAAGGGACAGGGAATCAGCCCCAGCATTTT.